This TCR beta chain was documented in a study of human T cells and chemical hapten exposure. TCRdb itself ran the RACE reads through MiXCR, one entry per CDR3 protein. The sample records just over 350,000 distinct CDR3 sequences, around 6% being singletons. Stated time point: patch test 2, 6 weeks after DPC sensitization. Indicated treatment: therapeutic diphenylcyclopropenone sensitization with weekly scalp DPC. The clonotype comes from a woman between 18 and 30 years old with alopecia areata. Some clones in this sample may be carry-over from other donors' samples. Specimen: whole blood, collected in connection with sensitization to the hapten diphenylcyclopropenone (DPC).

For the CDR3, the DNA is TGCGCCAGCAGCCAAGGAAACTTCAGGGGGCGAAACTATGGCTACACCTTC. It translates to CASSQGNFRGRNYGYTF. The J gene is TRBJ1-2, the V gene TRBV4-1, with 8 nucleotides matching TRBD1. This CDR3 is built from 17 residues. Germline V gives CDR1 MGHRA, CDR2 YSYEKL. J lost 2 bases, V lost 1 base, and 9 bases had no gene match.